This T cell receptor beta chain was observed in a study of cytomegalovirus exposure and HLA in healthy donors. From germline, CDR1 is MNHEY and CDR2 SVGAGI. This CDR3 region has 14 residues. V lost 3 bases, J lost 11 bases, and 12 bases stayed unmatched. This clone showed up just a few times. The PCR contained 60 Vbeta and 13 Jbeta primers. Some clones are missing from TCRdb's copy, which holds only in-frame ones; the method was immunoSEQ multiplex PCR. The sample shows 75,000 to 95,000 clones, about 66% of them seen only once. The source material was PBMCs. V is TRBV6-5 and J is TRBJ1-1, with 7 bases that match TRBD1. The sequence was obtained from a woman between 50 and 59 years old in good health and CMV-seropositive. The CDR3 loop is CASSYSDLTGTAFF. CDR3 nucleotides: TGTGCCAGCAGTTATTCCGATCTGACAGGGACTGCTTTCTTT.